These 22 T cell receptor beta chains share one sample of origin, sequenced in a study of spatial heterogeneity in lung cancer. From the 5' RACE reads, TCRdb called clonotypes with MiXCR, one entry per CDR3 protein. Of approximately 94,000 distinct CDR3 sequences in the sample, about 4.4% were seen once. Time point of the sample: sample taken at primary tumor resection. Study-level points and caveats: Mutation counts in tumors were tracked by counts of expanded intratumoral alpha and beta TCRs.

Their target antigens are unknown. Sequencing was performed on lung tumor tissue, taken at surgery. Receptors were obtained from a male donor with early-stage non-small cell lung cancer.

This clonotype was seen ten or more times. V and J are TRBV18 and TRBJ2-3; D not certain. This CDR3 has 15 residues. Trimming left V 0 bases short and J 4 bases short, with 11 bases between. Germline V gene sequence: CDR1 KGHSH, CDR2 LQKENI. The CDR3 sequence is CASSPPGSWADTQYF. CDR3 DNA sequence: TGTGCCAGCTCACCACCGGGTAGTTGGGCAGATACGCAGTATTTT. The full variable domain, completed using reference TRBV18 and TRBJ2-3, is NAGVMQNPRHLVRRRGQEARLRCSPMKGHSHVYWYRQLPEEGLKFMVYLQKENIIDESGMPKERFSAEFPKEGPSILRIQQVVRGDSAAYFCASSPPGSWADTQYFGPGTRLTVL.

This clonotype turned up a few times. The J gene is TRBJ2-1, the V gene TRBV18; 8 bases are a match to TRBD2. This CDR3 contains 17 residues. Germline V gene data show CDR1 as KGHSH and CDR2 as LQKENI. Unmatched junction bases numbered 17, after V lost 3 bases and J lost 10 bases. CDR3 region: CASSPTWTSRGGGEQFF. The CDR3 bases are TGTGCCAGCTCACCGACCTGGACTAGCCGCGGGGGAGGGGAGCAGTTCTTC. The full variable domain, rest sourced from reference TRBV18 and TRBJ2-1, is NAGVMQNPRHLVRRRGQEARLRCSPMKGHSHVYWYRQLPEEGLKFMVYLQKENIIDESGMPKERFSAEFPKEGPSILRIQQVVRGDSAAYFCASSPTWTSRGGGEQFFGPGTRLTVL.

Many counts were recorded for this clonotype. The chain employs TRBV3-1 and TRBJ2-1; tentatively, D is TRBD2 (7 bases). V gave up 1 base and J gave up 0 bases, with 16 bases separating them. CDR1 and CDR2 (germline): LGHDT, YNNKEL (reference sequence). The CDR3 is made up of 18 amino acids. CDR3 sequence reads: CASSQGGASGYSYNEQFF. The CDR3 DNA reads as TGTGCCAGCAGCCAAGGGGGGGCTAGCGGATACTCCTACAATGAGCAGTTCTTC.

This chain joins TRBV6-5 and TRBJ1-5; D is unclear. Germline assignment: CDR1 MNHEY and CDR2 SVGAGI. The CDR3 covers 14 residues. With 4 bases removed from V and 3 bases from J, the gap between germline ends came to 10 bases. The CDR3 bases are TGTGCCAGCAGTTTAGACATCTTCAATCAGCCCCAGCATTTT. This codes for CASSLDIFNQPQHF.

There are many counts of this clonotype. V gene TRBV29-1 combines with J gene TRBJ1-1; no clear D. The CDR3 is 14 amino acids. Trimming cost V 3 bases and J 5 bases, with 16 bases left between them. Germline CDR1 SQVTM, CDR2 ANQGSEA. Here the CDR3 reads CSVDQAPPQTEAFF. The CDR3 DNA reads TGCAGCGTTGATCAGGCTCCCCCACAGACTGAAGCTTTCTTT.

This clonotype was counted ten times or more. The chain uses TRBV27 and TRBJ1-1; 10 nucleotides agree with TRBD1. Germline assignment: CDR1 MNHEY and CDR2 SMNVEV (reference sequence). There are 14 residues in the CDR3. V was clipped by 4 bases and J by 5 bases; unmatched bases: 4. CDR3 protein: CASSWGQGRTEAFF. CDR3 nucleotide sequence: TGTGCCAGCAGTTGGGGACAGGGGAGGACTGAAGCTTTCTTT.

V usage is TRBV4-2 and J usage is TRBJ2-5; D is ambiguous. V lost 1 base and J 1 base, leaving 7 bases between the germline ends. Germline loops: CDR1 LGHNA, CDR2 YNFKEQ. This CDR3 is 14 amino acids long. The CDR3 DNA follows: TGTGCCAGCAGCCAAGCTCACTTCCAAGAGACCCAGTACTTC. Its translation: CASSQAHFQETQYF.

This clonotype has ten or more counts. CDR3 DNA: TGTGCCAGCAAGACCCCGGGGCCGAACACTGAAGCTTTCTTT. Amino acid sequence: CASKTPGPNTEAFF. V gene TRBV12-3 or TRBV12-4 combines with J gene TRBJ1-1, with D possibly being TRBD1 (5 bases). This CDR3 comprises 14 residues. Trimming removed 7 bases from V and 1 base from J, with 13 bases in between.

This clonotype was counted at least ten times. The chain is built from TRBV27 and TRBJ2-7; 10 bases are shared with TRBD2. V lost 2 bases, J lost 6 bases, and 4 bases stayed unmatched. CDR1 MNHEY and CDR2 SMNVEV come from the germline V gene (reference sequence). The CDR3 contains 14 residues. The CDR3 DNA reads TGTGCCAGCAGTTTACTAGCGGGAGTCACCGAGCAGTACTTC. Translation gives CASSLLAGVTEQYF.

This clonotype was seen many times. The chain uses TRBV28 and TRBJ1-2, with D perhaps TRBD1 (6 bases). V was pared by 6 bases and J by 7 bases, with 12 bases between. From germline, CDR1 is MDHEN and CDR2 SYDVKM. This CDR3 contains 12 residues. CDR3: CASRRTDVGYTF. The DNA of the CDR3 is TGTGCCAGCAGACGGACAGATGTTGGCTACACCTTC.

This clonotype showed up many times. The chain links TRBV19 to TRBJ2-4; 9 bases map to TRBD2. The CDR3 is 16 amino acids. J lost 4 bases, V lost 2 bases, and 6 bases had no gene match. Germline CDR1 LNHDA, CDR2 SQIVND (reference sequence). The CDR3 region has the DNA TGTGCCAGTAGTATAAGGGAGACTAGCGGAAAAAACATTCAGTACTTC. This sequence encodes CASSIRETSGKNIQYF.

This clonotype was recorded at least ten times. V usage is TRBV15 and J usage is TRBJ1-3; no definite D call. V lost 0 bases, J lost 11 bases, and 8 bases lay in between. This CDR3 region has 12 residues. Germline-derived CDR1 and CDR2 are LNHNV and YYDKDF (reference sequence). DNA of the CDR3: TGTGCCACCAGCAGAGATTCTAAGCCCATATATTTT. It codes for CATSRDSKPIYF.

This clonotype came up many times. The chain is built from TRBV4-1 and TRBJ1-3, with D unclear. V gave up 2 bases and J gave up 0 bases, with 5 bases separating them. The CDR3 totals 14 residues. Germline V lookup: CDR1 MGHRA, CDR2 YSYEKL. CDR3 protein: CASSQQDSGNTIYF. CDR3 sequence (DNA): TGCGCCAGCAGCCAACAAGACTCTGGAAACACCATATATTTT.

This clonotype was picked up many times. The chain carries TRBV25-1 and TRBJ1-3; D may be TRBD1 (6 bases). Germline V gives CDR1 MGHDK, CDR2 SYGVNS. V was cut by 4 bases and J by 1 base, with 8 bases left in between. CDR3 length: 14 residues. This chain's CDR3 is CASSAQGSGNTIYF. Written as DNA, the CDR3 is TGTGCCAGCAGTGCGCAGGGGTCTGGAAACACCATATATTTT. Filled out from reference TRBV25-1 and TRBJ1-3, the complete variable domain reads EADIYQTPRYLVIGTGKKITLECSQTMGHDKMYWYQQDPGMELHLIHYSYGVNSTEKGDLSSESTVSRIRTEHFPLTLESARPSHTSQYLCASSAQGSGNTIYFGEGSWLTVV.

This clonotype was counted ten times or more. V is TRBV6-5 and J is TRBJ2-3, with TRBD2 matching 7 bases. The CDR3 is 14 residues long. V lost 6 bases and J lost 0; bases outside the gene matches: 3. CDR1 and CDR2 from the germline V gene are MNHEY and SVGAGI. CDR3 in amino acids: CASRGLGSTDTQYF. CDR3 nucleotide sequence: TGTGCCAGCAGAGGACTAGGGAGCACAGATACGCAGTATTTT.

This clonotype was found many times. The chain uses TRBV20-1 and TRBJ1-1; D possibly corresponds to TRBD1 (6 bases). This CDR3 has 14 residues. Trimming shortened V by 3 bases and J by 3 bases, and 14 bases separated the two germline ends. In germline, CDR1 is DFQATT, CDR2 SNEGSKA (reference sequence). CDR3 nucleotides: TGCAGTGCTAGGGGGTTTGGGGGGCACACTGAAGCTTTCTTT. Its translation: CSARGFGGHTEAFF.

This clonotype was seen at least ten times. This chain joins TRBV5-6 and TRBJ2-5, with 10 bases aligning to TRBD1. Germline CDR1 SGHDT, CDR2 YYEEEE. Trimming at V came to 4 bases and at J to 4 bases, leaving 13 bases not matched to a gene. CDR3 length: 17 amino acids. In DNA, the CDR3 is TGTGCCAGCAGCAGTTTCGGACAGGGGGAGTATTCAGAGACCCAGTACTTC. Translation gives CASSSFGQGEYSETQYF.

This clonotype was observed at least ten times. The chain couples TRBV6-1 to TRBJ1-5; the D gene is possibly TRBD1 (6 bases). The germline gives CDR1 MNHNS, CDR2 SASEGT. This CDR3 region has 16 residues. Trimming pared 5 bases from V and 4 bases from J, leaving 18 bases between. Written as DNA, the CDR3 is TGTGCCAGCAGTAGCGAACTCAGGGACACAAATCAGCCCCAGCATTTT. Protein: CASSSELRDTNQPQHF.

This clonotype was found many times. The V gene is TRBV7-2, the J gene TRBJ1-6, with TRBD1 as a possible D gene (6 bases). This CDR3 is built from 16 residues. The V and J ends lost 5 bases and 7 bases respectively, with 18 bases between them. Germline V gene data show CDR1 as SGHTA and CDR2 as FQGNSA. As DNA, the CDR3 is TGTGCCAGCAGCGCCAACAGGGCAGTCGGCAATTCACCCCTCCACTTT. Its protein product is CASSANRAVGNSPLHF.

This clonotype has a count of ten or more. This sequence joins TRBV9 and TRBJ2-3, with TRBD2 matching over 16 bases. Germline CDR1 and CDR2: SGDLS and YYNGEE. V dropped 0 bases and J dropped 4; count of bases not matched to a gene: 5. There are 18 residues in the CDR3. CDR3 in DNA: TGTGCCAGCAGCGTAGAGGGACTAGCGGGAGGGCCTGCAGATACGCAGTATTTT. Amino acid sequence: CASSVEGLAGGPADTQYF.

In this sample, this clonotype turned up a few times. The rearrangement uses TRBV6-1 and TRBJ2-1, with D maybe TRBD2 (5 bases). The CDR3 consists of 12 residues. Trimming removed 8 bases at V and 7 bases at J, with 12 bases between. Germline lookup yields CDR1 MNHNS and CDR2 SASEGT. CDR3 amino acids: CASSISGNEQFF. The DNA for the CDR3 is TGTGCCAGCTCCATCTCGGGAAATGAGCAGTTCTTC.

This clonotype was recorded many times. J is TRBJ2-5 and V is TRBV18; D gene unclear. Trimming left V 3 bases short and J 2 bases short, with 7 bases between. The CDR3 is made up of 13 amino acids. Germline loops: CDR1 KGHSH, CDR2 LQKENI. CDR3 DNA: TGTGCCAGCTCACCTCGATTGCAAGAGACCCAGTACTTC. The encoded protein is CASSPRLQETQYF.